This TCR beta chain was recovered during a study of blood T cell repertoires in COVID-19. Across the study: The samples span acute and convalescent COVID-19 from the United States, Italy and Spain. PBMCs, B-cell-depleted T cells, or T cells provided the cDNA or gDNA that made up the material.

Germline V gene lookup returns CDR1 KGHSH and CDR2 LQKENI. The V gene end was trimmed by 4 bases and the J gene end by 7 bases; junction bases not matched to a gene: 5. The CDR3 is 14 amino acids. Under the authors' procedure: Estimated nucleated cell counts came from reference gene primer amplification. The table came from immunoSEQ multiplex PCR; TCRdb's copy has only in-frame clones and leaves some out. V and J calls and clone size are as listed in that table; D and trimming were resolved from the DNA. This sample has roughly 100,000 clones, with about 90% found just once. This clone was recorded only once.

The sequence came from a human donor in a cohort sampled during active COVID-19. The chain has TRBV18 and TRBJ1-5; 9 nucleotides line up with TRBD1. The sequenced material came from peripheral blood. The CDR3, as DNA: TGTGCCAGCTCACAGACAGGGGGTAAACAGCCCCAGCATTTT. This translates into CASSQTGGKQPQHF.